The present T cell receptor (beta chain) was sequenced within a study of PD-L1 blockade in urothelial cancer. Study-level information: A median of about 140,000 T cells was found in the blood samples.

Here immunoSEQ multiplex PCR was the method, and the copy in TCRdb shows in-frame clones only, minus some. This table holds about 80,000 clones, roughly 87% found once. The V gene end was trimmed by 10 bases and the J gene end by 1 base; junction bases not matched to a gene: 8. The CDR3 sequence is 14 residues long. Germline V gene data show CDR1 as MNHEY and CDR2 as SVGAGI. The starting material was PBMCs, obtained around atezolizumab (anti-PD-L1) treatment. This TCR derives from a woman in her seventies with urothelial cancer. The chain uses TRBV6-5 and TRBJ2-3, with 7 bases matching TRBD2. The CDR3: CATRSGVGTDTQYF. The CDR3 bases are TGTGCCACGCGGAGCGGGGTGGGCACAGATACGCAGTATTTT.